Sequencing of this T cell receptor beta chain was carried out in a study of T cell clones after liver transplantation (dated by TCRdb to the late 2010s). With respect to the entire study: Samples were obtained from ITN030ST, a randomized trial in which withdrawal of immunosuppression was attempted within 2 years of liver transplantation. Donor-reactive T cell clones were identified by TCRbeta sequencing following a pre-transplant mixed lymphocyte reaction and were subsequently tracked in post-transplant blood. Third party-reactive TCRbeta sequences were also identified from pre-transplant MLRs to serve as an antigen-independent comparator for donor-reactive sequences. Three of the eight recipients were HCV-positive; the others were transplanted for non-autoimmune, non-viral indications. Subjects received no induction therapy and standard immunosuppression until randomization at 12-24 months post-transplant. Tolerance meant complete immunosuppression withdrawal for at least one year without liver enzymes rising beyond twice the upper limit of normal. Blood samples were collected pre-transplant, pre-randomization before withdrawal, and post-randomization after either complete withdrawal or failed withdrawal. A cohort of 8 liver transplant recipients was studied, of whom 3 were classified as tolerant and 5 as non-tolerant.

Using immunoSEQ, frozen genomic DNA was subjected to high-throughput TCRbeta CDR3 sequencing, a process that included PCR amplification, mapping, bias correction and internal controls. The paper's processing steps were these. Only productive rearrangements were retained, with each unique TCRbeta sequence defined by its CDR3 nucleotide sequence together with its V and J gene. Donor-reactive sequences required at least 5-fold expansion in CFSE-low cells versus unstimulated pre-transplant cells and at least 0.01% frequency. Minimum frequency thresholds were set for each subject on the basis of the unstimulated sample with the lowest template count, so that a detection power of at least 90% was ensured. Jensen-Shannon divergence between the top 1000 TCRbeta sequences post-transplant and pre-transplant was used to measure repertoire turnover. Two-sided Fisher's exact tests were used to test for changes in the detection of donor-reactive sequences. The immuneACCESS repertoire file appears here via TCRdb, limited to in-frame rearrangements. These files lack a portion of the clones; in checked studies, under half of the deficit traces to unresolved V genes, and the cause of the others is not known. V and J calls and clone size are copied from that table; D and trimming were computed from the DNA. A total of 20,000 to 25,000 clones appear in this sample, 85% to 95% of them only once. The ten biggest clones cover 20% to 25% of the sample.

Unstimulated PBMCs, after thawing, were stained for CD3, CD4 and CD8 and then FACS-sorted into CD3+CD4+ and CD3+CD8+ populations. Each of the 8 studied subjects was randomized to immunosuppression withdrawal. Genomic DNA was isolated with the Qiagen DNeasy Blood and Tissue Kit. Cut back by 5 bases and 1 base, the V and J ends lie 15 bases apart. Per the germline V gene, SGHTA is the CDR1 and FQGNSA is the CDR2. Inclusive of the bounding cysteine and phenylalanine, the CDR3 is 16 residues long. Only CDR3 DNA is held: 48 bases, read in frame from base 1. About this clone: The specificity of this receptor is unknown. It has no much larger one-base neighbor in the sample; base qualities were not kept.

Points the paper makes about the study in general: Without allograft tissue specimens, donor-reactive T cells may have migrated into the graft rather than being deleted. In two subjects, low numbers of available donor cells limited the measurable donor-reactive repertoire. Because of small, heterogeneous patient numbers and non-standardized post-transplant time points, the conclusions were only preliminary. A significant post-transplant decrease in circulating donor-reactive CD4 TCRbeta sequences was observed in most of the 8 subjects, irrespective of tolerance or HCV status. When repertoire turnover was accounted for, significantly reduced detection of donor-reactive sequences was found in 7 of 8 subjects for CD4 and in 8 of 8 subjects for CD8. Donor-reactive sequences decreased more than third party-reactive sequences, which suggests partial antigen-specific deletion that was not related to withdrawal success.

The chain is assembled from TRBV7-2 and TRBJ2-1, with a tentative D gene TRBD2 over 5 matching bases. Sequencing used CD8+ T cells from blood, obtained approximately 27 months after liver transplant. This receptor was obtained from a human patient who received a liver transplant. Donor T cells from the graft may be present among the T cells after a transplant. Read as DNA, the sequence is TGTGCCAGCAGCGTCCTCTGGGCGGGTTCCTACAATGAGCAGTTCTTC. Its translation reads: CASSVLWAGSYNEQFF.